This TCR beta chain is from a study of control samples from healthy donors and cancer patients. This clone was seen a single time. Only in-frame clones appear in the TCRdb table, and some are missing; sequencing was by immunoSEQ multiplex PCR. The repertoire holds approximately 24,000 clones, around 83% seen once, with about 23% in the top ten. The CDR3 consists of 14 residues. V lost 10 bases, J lost 0 bases, and 13 bases lay in between. The germline CDR1 and CDR2 sequences are LNHDA and SQIVND (reference sequence). The chain uses TRBV19 and TRBJ2-1; D is perhaps TRBD2 (6 bases). The TCR comes from a man in his sixties with colorectal cancer. Sequenced input: PBMCs. CDR3 coding DNA: TGTGCCACCGCCCGGGAGAGCTCCTACAATGAGCAGTTCTTC. It specifies CATARESSYNEQFF.